This T cell receptor (beta chain) was sequenced during a study of shared clonotypes between healthy human individuals. Study conclusions and caveats: Genetic and exposure-history diversity was limited by the small donor number.

TCRdb's copy holds only in-frame clones and misses some; the assay was immunoSEQ multiplex PCR. The sample lists about 2.2 million clones, 85% to 95% occurring once. About this clone itself: Its cognate antigen is unknown.

Only CD45RO-negative cells positively selected for CCR7 counted as naive CD8 cells, so terminally differentiated effector memory CD45RA+ cells were excluded. The clonotype originates from a young man in good health. Some clones in this sample may be carry-over from other donors' samples. What was sequenced was naive CD8+ T cells from PBMCs.

DNA for the CDR3: TGTGCCAGCAGCCCACCCGACAGGGTATGGGAGCAGTACTTC. It translates to CASSPPDRVWEQYF. The rearrangement links TRBV7-9 to TRBJ2-7, with TRBD1 identical over 7 bases. V shed 5 bases, J shed 7 bases, and the junction held 11 bases outside the gene matches. This CDR3 has 14 amino acids. CDR1 SEHNR and CDR2 FQNEAQ come from the germline V gene (reference sequence).